This T cell receptor beta chain appears in the sequencing data of a study of metastatic and nonmetastatic thyroid tumors. Whole-study findings and limits: According to reports, the diversity of TCR beta was significantly higher in malignant thyroid tumors than in benign nodules, and this held in both blood and tumor samples.

The germline V and J ends were trimmed by 3 bases and 8 bases, with 22 bases remaining between them. There are 16 residues in the CDR3. Per germline, CDR1 MDHEN and CDR2 SYDVKM. Original processing notes: The authors used CDR3 differences across clinicopathological groups to build a distant-metastasis classifier for papillary thyroid cancer. Using MiXCR, TCRdb re-called clones from the PCR reads. Here the V and J calls rest on TCRdb's processing, not on the authors' analysis. The repertoire holds about 16,000 clones, with about 24% as singletons. This clone was seen only a few times. Its antigen is as yet unknown. Each patient went into thyroid surgery without having received any treatment.

The V and J genes are TRBV28 and TRBJ1-2; tentative D call: TRBD1 (6 bases). The receptor's source is a male donor with papillary thyroid cancer or a benign thyroid nodule (not recorded which). Some clones in this sample may be carry-over from other donors' samples. Material for sequencing was tumor tissue. CDR3 region: CASSFSYRAPGRGYTF. CDR3 coding DNA: TGTGCCAGCAGTTTCTCATACAGGGCCCCGGGAAGAGGCTACACCTTC.